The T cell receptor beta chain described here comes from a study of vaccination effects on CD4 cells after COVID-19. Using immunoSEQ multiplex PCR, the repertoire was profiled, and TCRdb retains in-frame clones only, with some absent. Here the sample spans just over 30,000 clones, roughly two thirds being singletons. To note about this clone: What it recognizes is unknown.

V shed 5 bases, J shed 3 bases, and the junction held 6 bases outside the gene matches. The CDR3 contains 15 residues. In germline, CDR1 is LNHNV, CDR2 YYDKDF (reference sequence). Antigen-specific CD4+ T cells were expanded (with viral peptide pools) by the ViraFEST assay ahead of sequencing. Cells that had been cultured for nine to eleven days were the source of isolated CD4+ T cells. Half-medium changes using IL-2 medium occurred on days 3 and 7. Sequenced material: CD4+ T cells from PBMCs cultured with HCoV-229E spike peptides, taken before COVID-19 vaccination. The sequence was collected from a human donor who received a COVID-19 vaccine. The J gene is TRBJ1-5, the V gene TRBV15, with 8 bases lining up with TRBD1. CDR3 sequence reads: CATSGWTGPNQPQHF. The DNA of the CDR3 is TGTGCCACCAGCGGATGGACAGGGCCCAATCAGCCCCAGCATTTT. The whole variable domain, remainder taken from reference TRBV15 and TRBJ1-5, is DAMVIQNPRYQVTQFGKPVTLSCSQTLNHNVMYWYQQKSSQAPKLLFHYYDKDFNNEADTPDNFQSRRPNTSFCFLDIRSPGLGDTAMYLCATSGWTGPNQPQHFGDGTRLSIL.